The sequence of this T cell receptor beta chain was determined in a study of cytomegalovirus exposure and HLA in healthy donors. This clone was seen a handful of times. The CDR3 runs 17 residues. CDR1 is SGHTA and CDR2 is FQGNSA in the germline V gene. With 4 bases removed from V and 2 bases from J, the gap between germline ends came to 19 bases. Use of 60 Vbeta and 13 Jbeta primers characterized the PCR. Using immunoSEQ multiplex PCR, the repertoire was profiled, and TCRdb retains in-frame clones only, with some absent. The table lists more than 90,000 clones, roughly 80% of them singletons. What was sequenced was PBMCs. The V and J genes are TRBV7-2 and TRBJ2-3; tentative D call: TRBD2 (6 bases). The receptor comes from a middle-aged man in good health and CMV-seropositive. CDR3 nucleotide sequence: TGTGCCAGCAGCTCCTCTGGGGCGGAGGGACCCACAGATACGCAGTATTTT. It encodes CASSSSGAEGPTDTQYF. Full variable domain (missing parts from reference TRBV7-2 and TRBJ2-3): GAGVSQSPSNKVTEKGKDVELRCDPISGHTALYWYRQSLGQGLEFLIYFQGNSAPDKSGLPSDRFSAERTGGSVSTLTIQRTQQEDSAVYLCASSSSGAEGPTDTQYFGPGTRLTVL.